The sequence of this TCR beta chain was determined in a study of cytomegalovirus exposure and HLA in healthy donors. Study outcomes and limitations: TCR beta chain V- and J-gene trimming was linked, in a later analysis, to a missense variant in DCLRE1C. The number of N-insertions in an Asian-associated ancestry cluster was reportedly below the approximately 700-donor mean in a later analysis. Previous analysis showed most TCR beta V segments were productive about 90% or about 30% of the time.

In the PCR, 60 Vbeta and 13 Jbeta primers were used. Assay: immunoSEQ multiplex PCR; the TCRdb copy retains only in-frame clones and omits some. The sample shows fewer than 200,000 clones, around 80% of them seen only once. Points on this clone: The antigen remains undetermined.

Donors sampled were nominally healthy, though unrecorded immune exposures were likely. The source material was PBMCs. This clonotype originated in a male donor in good health and CMV-seronegative.

In DNA form, the CDR3 reads TGTGCCAGCTCCGAATGGGGCAGAGACGAGCAGTACTTC. Translated: CASSEWGRDEQYF. The V call is TRBV6-6, the J call TRBJ2-7; the D gene is possibly TRBD1 (5 bases). The CDR3 spans 13 residues. The V end lost 8 bases, the J end lost 5 bases, and 16 bases lay between the germline ends. CDR1 MNHNY and CDR2 SVGAGI come from the germline V gene (reference sequence).